The T cell receptor beta chain under discussion was sequenced for a study of CD8 T cells in ankylosing spondylitis. Trimming cost V 4 bases and J 5 bases; bases outside gene matches: 6. Germline V lookup: CDR1 MGHRA, CDR2 YSYEKL. The CDR3 totals 14 residues. The table lists this clonotype with a few counts. Its antigen remains unknown. Construction of TCR beta libraries was performed using quantitative 5'-RACE with molecular barcodes. TCRdb re-analysed the 5' RACE reads in MiXCR, keeping a single row per CDR3 protein. The repertoire holds some 270,000 distinct CDR3 sequences, with 18% as singletons. Findings and limits, study-wide: Prior work had noted some motif variants in reactive arthritis blood and synovial fluid. According to the report, clones linked to the disease were significantly enriched in matched synovial fluid samples taken from ankylosing spondylitis patients. Disease-linked clones, CD8+, were relatively rare in peripheral blood.

This rearrangement joins TRBV4-1 to TRBJ1-2; 8 bases fit TRBD1. Sequencing was performed on blood, either unsorted or a sorted T cell fraction (not recorded which). This receptor was taken from a male donor with ankylosing spondylitis or in good health (not recorded which). As DNA, the CDR3 is TGCGCCAGCAGCCTCGGACAGGGTGGGTATGGCTACACCTTC. Amino acid sequence: CASSLGQGGYGYTF.